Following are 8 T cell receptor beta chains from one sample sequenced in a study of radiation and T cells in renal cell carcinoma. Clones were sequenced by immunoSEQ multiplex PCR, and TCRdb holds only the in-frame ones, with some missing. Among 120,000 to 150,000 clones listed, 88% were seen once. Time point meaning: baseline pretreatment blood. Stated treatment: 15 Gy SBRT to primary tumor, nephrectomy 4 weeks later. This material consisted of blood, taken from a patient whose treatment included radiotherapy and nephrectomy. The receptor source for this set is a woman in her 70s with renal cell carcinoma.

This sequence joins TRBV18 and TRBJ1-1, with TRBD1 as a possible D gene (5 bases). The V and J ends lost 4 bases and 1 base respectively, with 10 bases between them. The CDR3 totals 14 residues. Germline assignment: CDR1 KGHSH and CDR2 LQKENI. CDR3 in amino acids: CASSRSGANTEAFF. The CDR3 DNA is TGTGCCAGCTCACGCTCCGGGGCGAACACTGAAGCTTTCTTT.

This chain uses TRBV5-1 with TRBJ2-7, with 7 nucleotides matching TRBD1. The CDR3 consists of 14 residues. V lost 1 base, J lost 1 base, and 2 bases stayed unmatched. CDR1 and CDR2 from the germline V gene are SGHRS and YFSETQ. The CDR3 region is CASSLRDRSYEQYF. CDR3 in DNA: TGCGCCAGCAGCTTGAGGGACAGATCCTACGAGCAGTACTTC.

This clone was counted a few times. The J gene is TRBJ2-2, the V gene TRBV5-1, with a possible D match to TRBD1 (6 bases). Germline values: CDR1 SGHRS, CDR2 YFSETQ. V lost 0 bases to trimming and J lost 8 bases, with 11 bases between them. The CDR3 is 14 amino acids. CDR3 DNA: TGCGCCAGCAGCTTGGTCCAGGGGAAGGGGGAGCTGTTTTTT. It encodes CASSLVQGKGELFF.

In nucleotides, the CDR3 is TGTGCCAGCAGGGGACTAGCGGAAACCAATGAGCAGTTCTTC. It translates to CASRGLAETNEQFF. The J gene is TRBJ2-1, the V gene TRBV2, with 11 positions matching TRBD2. Trimming at V came to 6 bases and at J to 6 bases, leaving 4 bases not matched to a gene. Germline loops: CDR1 SNHLY, CDR2 FYNNEI. The CDR3 consists of 14 residues.

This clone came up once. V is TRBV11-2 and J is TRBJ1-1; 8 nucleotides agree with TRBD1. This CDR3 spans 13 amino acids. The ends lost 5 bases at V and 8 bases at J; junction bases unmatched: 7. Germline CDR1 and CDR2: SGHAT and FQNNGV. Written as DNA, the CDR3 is TGTGCCAGCAGCAATTCCCGGGACAGGGAAGCTTTCTTT. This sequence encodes CASSNSRDREAFF.

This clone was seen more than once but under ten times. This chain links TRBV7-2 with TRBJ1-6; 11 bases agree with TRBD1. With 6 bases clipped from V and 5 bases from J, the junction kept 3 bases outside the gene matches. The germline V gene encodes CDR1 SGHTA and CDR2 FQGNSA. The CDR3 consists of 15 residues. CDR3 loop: CASSGGQGDNSPLHF. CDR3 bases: TGTGCCAGCAGTGGGGGACAGGGGGATAATTCACCCCTCCACTTT.

CDR3 sequence reads: CASSLGGGSSYEQYF. In DNA, the CDR3 is TGTGCCAGCAGCTTAGGGGGAGGGAGCTCCTACGAGCAGTACTTC. V is TRBV7-9 and J is TRBJ2-7; 7 bases agree with TRBD2. J lost 0 bases, V lost 1 base, and 3 bases had no gene match. The CDR3 extends over 15 amino acids. CDR1 is SEHNR, CDR2 FQNEAQ, per germline (reference sequence).

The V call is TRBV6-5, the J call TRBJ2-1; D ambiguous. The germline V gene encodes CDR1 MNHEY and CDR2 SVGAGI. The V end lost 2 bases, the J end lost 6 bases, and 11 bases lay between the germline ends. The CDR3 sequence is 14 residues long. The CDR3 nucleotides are TGTGCCAGCAGTTACGGGCCGGTTATCAATGAGCAGTTCTTC. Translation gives CASSYGPVINEQFF.